This is a list of T cell receptor beta chains from one sample in a study of blood T cell repertoires in COVID-19. Method: immunoSEQ multiplex PCR; TCRdb's copy keeps in-frame clones and lacks some. This repertoire shows about 360,000 clones, 83% found once; its top ten account for under 3%. Input material: peripheral blood. These receptors came from a man aged 30 to 39 with active or convalescent COVID-19. The CDR3 runs from the conserved cysteine through the conserved F or W. Each record gives: D gene, clone size, J gene, V gene, CDR3 protein, CDR3 DNA. D genes are given only for firm matches. Not every row has a clone size; where given, it reads once, few, many or a size class.

TRBD1,few,TRBJ2-3,TRBV30,CAWNRGRTDTQYF,TGTGCCTGGAACAGGGGGCGGACAGATACGCAGTATTTT
NA,NA,TRBJ1-4,TRBV12-2,CASRLECGRNNEKLFF,TGTGCAAGTCGCTTAGAATGTGGCAGGAACAATGAAAAACTGTTTTTT
TRBD1,NA,TRBJ2-7,TRBV18,CASSPVTGAYEQYF,TGTGCCAGCTCACCCGTGACAGGGGCCTACGAGCAGTACTTC
NA,few,TRBJ1-6,TRBV5-4,CASSFRVWNSPLHF,TGTGCCAGCAGCTTCAGGGTCTGGAATTCACCCCTCCACTTT
NA,NA,TRBJ2-7,TRBV30,CAWKLGSYEQYF,TGTGCCTGGAAACTAGGGTCCTACGAGCAGTACTTC
NA,NA,TRBJ1-6,TRBV30,CAWTNTGNNSPLHF,TGTGCCTGGACGAATACAGGGAACAATTCACCCCTCCACTTT
NA,NA,TRBJ2-7,TRBV9,CASSVGGSVSYEQYF,TGTGCCAGCAGCGTAGGAGGCAGCGTTAGCTACGAGCAGTACTTC
NA,NA,TRBJ2-3,TRBV19,CASKRGGFEDTQYF,TGTGCCAGTAAAAGGGGGGGATTCGAAGATACGCAGTATTTT
TRBD2,NA,TRBJ2-5,TRBV7-2,CASSMGGVGTQYF,TGTGCCAGCAGCATGGGGGGGGTAGGGACCCAGTACTTC
NA,NA,TRBJ1-2,TRBV15,CATRPWSRGGISYGYTF,TGTGCCACCAGGCCCTGGAGTAGGGGGGGCATTAGCTATGGCTACACCTTC
TRBD1,NA,TRBJ2-7,TRBV30,CAFLRVGQTVPYEQYF,TGTGCCTTCCTGCGGGTGGGACAGACCGTCCCCTACGAGCAGTACTTC
NA,few,TRBJ2-3,TRBV9,CASSVGISGGGDTQYF,TGTGCCAGCAGCGTAGGAATTAGCGGTGGGGGAGATACGCAGTATTTT
NA,NA,TRBJ1-2,TRBV3-1/TRBV3-2,CASSQDRDYGYTF,TGTGCCAGCAGCCAAGACCGGGACTATGGCTACACCTTC
TRBD2,NA,TRBJ2-5,TRBV7-3,CASSSGLAAEETQYF,TGTGCCAGCAGCAGCGGACTAGCGGCGGAAGAGACCCAGTACTTC
TRBD2,NA,TRBJ2-7,TRBV24-1,CATSDVGTSGNYEQYF,TGTGCCACCAGTGACGTAGGGACTAGCGGGAACTACGAGCAGTACTTC
NA,NA,TRBJ2-1,TRBV11-3,CASSFRRNEQFF,TGTGCCAGCAGCTTTCGCCGGAATGAGCAGTTCTTC
TRBD1,NA,TRBJ2-7,TRBV5-1,CATSTGGYEQYF,TGCGCCACCTCGACAGGGGGATACGAGCAGTACTTC